Detailed here is one TCR beta chain. This same CDR3 is encoded by further DNA sequences in the sample. The entry originates in a study of shared clonotypes between healthy human individuals. TCRdb keeps only in-frame clones here, not all; method: immunoSEQ multiplex PCR. The table lists about 1 million clones, about 80% of them singletons, with roughly 1.4% in the top ten. The source is a man younger than 35 in good health. Sequenced material: memory CD4+ T cells sorted from blood. Stated subset: CD45RA-negative fraction.

The CDR3 here is CATSSGYEQYF. The CDR3 nucleotides read TGTGCCACCAGCAGTGGGTACGAGCAGTACTTC. V is TRBV15 and J is TRBJ2-7; D is ambiguous. V was shortened by 3 bases and J by 4 bases, with 4 bases between the two germline ends. The germline gives CDR1 LNHNV, CDR2 YYDKDF (reference sequence). The CDR3 loop spans 11 amino acids.